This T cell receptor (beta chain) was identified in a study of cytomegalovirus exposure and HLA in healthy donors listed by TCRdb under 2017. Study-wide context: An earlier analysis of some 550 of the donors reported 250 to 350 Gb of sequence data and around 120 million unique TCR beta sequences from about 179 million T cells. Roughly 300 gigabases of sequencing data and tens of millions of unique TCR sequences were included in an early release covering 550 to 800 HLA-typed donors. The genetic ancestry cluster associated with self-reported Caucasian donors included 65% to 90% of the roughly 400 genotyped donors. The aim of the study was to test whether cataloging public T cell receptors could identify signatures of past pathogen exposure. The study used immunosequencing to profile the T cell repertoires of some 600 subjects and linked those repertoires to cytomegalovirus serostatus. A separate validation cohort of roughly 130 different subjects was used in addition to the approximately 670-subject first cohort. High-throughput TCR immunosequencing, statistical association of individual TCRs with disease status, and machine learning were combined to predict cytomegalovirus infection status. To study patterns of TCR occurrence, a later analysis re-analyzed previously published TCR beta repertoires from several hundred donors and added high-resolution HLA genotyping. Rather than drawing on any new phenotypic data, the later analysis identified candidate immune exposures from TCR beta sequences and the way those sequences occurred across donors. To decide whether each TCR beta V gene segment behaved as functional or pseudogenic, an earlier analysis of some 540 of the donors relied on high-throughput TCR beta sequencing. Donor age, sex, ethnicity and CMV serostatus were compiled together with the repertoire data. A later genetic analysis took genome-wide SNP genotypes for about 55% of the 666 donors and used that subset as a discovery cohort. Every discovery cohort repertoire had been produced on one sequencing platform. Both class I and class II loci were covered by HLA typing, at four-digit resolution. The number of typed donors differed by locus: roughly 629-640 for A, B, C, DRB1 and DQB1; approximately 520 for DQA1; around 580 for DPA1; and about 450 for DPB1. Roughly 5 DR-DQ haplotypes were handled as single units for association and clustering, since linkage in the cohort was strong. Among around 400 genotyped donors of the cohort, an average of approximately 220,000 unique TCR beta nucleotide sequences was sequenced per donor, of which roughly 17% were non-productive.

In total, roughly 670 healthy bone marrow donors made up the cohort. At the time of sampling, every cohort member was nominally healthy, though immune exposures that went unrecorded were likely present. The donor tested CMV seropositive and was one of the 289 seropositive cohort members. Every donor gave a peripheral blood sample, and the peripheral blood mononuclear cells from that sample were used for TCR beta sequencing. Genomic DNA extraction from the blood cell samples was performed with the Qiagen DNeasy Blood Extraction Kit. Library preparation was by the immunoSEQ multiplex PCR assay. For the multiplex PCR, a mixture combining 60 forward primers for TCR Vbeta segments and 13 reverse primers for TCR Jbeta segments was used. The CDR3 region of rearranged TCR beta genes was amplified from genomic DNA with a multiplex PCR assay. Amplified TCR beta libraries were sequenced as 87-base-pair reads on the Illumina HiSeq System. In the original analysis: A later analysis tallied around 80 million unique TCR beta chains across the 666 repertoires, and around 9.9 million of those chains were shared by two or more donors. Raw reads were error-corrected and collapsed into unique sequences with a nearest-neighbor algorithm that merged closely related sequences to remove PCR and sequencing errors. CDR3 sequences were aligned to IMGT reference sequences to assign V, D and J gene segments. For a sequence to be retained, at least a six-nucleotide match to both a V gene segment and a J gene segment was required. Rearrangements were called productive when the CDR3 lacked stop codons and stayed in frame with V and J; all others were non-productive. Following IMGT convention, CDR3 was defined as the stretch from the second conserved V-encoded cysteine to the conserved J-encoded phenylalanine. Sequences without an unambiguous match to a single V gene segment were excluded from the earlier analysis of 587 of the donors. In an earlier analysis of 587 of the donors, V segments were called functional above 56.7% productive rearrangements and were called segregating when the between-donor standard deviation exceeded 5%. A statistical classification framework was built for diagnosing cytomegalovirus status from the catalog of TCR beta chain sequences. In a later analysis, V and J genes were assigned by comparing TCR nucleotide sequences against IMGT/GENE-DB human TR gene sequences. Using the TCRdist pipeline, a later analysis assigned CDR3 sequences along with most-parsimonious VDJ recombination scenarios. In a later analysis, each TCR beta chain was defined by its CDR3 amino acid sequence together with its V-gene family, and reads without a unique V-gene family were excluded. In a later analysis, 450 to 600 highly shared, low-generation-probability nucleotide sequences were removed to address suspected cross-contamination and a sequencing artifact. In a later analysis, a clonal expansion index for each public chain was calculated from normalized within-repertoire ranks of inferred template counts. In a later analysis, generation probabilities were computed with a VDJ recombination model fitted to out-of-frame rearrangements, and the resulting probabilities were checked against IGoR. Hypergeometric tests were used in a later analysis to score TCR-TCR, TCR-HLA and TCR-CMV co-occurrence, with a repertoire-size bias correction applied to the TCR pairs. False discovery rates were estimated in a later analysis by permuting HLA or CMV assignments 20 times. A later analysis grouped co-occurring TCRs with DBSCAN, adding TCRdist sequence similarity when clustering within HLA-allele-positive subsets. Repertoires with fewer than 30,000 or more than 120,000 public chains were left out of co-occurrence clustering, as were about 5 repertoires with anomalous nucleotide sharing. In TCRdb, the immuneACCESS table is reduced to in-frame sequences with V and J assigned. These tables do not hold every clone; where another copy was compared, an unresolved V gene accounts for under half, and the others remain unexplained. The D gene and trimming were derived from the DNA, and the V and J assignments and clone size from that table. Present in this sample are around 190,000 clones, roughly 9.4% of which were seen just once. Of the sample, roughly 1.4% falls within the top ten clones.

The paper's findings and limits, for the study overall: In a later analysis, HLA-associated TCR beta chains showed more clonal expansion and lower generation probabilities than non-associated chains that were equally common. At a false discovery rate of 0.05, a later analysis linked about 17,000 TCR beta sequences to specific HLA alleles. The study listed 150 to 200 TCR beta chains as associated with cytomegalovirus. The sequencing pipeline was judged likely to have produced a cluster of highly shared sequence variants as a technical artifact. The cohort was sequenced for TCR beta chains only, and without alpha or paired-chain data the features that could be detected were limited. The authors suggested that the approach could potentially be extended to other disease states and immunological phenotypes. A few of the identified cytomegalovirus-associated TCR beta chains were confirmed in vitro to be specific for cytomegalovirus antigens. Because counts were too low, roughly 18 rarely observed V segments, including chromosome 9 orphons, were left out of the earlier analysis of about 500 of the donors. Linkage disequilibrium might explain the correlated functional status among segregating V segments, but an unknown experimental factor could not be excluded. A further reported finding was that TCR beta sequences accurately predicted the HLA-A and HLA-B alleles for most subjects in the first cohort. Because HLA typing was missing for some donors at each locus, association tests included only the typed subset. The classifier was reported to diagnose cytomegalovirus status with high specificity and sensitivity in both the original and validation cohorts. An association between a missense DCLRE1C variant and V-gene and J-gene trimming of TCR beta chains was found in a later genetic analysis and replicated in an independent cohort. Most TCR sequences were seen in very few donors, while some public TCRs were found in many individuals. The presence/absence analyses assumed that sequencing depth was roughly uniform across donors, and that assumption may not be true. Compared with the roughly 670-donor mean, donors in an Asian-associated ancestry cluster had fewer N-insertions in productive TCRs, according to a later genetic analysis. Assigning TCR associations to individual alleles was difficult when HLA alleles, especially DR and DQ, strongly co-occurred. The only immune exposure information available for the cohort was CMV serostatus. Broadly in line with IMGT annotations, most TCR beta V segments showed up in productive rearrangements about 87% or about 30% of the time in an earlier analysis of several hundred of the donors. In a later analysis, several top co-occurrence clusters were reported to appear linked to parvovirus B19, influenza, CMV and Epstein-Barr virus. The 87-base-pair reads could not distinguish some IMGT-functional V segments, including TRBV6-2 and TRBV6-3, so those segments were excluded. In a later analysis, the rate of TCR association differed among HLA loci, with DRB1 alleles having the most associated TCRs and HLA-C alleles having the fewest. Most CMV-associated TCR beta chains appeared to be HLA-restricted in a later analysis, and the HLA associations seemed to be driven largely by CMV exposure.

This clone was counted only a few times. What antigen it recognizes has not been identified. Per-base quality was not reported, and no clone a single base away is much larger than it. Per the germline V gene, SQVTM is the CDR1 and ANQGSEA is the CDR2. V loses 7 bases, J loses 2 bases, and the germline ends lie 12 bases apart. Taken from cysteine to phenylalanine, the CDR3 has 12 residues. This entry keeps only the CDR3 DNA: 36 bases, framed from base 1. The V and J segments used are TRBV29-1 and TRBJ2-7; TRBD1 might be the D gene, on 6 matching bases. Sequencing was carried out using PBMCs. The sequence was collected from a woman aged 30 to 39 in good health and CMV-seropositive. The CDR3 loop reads CSAGTPPYEQYF. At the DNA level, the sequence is TGCAGCGCAGGGACACCGCCCTACGAGCAGTACTTC.